Below are 12 T cell receptor beta chains sequenced from a single sample in a study of blood T cell repertoires in COVID-19. The method was immunoSEQ multiplex PCR; TCRdb's version includes in-frame clones alone and lacks a portion of them. The sample holds roughly 25,000 clones, roughly 90% seen once. What was sequenced was peripheral blood. Receptors were obtained from a man aged 65 to 85 with acute or convalescent COVID-19.

The chain couples TRBV21-1 to TRBJ2-7; TRBD2 was called by the table and not checked on the DNA. TRBV21-1 is a pseudogene segment. The CDR3 length is 13 residues. The CDR3 loop reads CASSNRGSYEQYF. The CDR3, as DNA: TGTGCCAGCAGCAATCGGGGGTCCTACGAGCAGTACTTC.

The V and J genes are TRBV9 and TRBJ2-2, with TRBD1 identical over 9 bases. The V gene's germline CDR1 is SGDLS and CDR2 YYNGEE. The ends lost 0 bases at V and 7 bases at J; junction bases unmatched: 4. The CDR3 sequence is 15 residues long. The CDR3 loop reads CASSVVGQGHGELFF. CDR3 sequence (DNA): TGTGCCAGCAGCGTAGTGGGACAGGGACACGGGGAGCTGTTTTTT.

The V gene is TRBV14, the J gene TRBJ2-7; D is possibly TRBD2 (5 bases). Trimming left V 6 bases short and J 6 bases short, with 12 bases between. Germline CDR1 reads SGHDN; CDR2 reads FVKESK. The CDR3 is made up of 12 amino acids. CDR3 in DNA: TGTGCCAGCAGTTCCTCGGCGGGCGAGCAGTACTTC. Translation gives CASSSSAGEQYF.

This clone was counted between two and nine times. The chain is built from TRBV5-1 and TRBJ1-1; D might be TRBD1 (5 bases). Per germline, CDR1 SGHRS and CDR2 YFSETQ. CDR3 length: 14 residues. Trimming cost V 0 bases and J 6 bases, with 12 bases left between them. CDR3: CASSLGGRVAEAFF. The DNA of the CDR3 is TGCGCCAGCAGCTTGGGGGGCAGGGTCGCTGAAGCTTTCTTT.

The V call is TRBV28, the J call TRBJ1-4, with 9 positions matching TRBD1. V gave up 7 bases and J gave up 2 bases; unmatched junction bases: 17. Germline V lookup: CDR1 MDHEN, CDR2 SYDVKM. CDR3 size: 19 residues. CDR3 DNA: TGTGCCAGCACCTCGAACCGGGACAGGGTAGGATTGACTAATGAAAAACTGTTTTTT. Encoded protein: CASTSNRDRVGLTNEKLFF.

This chain links TRBV7-6 with TRBJ2-7, with 8 nucleotides matching TRBD2. V lost 2 bases to trimming and J lost 5 bases; unmatched junction nucleotides: 5. Germline CDR1 and CDR2: SGHVS and FNYEAQ. CDR3 length equals 14 residues. The CDR3 loop is CASSLTGGPHEQYF. CDR3 bases: TGTGCCAGCAGCTTAACGGGAGGGCCCCACGAGCAGTACTTC.

V usage is TRBV5-1 and J usage is TRBJ2-1, with 14 bases fitting TRBD2. Looked up from germline, CDR1 is SGHRS and CDR2 is YFSETQ. The V and J ends lost 4 bases and 9 bases, in that order; junction bases with no gene match: 6. The CDR3 is 15 residues long. CDR3 region: CASSHGTSGSGEQFF. CDR3 DNA sequence: TGCGCCAGCAGCCATGGGACTAGCGGGAGTGGTGAGCAGTTCTTC.

The chain joins TRBV5-1 to TRBJ1-4, with TRBD1 matching 8 bases. Germline V gene data show CDR1 as SGHRS and CDR2 as YFSETQ. V shed 4 bases, J shed 8 bases, and the junction held 7 bases outside the gene matches. The CDR3 has 14 residues. CDR3 coding DNA: TGCGCCAGCAGCACGGGACAGGTGGGAGAAAAACTGTTTTTT. This codes for CASSTGQVGEKLFF.

The chain recombines TRBV6-2 or TRBV6-3 with TRBJ2-7; D not certain. The CDR3 covers 12 residues. The V gene lost 6 bases and the J gene lost 3 bases, with 9 bases spanning the gap. Germline CDR1 reads MNHEY; CDR2 reads SVGEGT. CDR3 DNA sequence: TGTGCCAGCAGCATGACTTTCTACGAGCAGTACTTC. This gives the protein CASSMTFYEQYF.

This chain joins TRBV2 and TRBJ2-2; maybe TRBD2 (5 bases). V was pared by 9 bases and J by 3 bases, with 11 bases between. This CDR3 region has 13 residues. Germline lookup yields CDR1 SNHLY and CDR2 FYNNEI. DNA of the CDR3: TGTGCCAGGGGCCCCGGGGACACCGGGGAGCTGTTTTTT. Amino acids: CARGPGDTGELFF.

The CDR3: CASSFTGTGRYEQYF. The CDR3, as DNA: TGTGCCAGCAGTTTTACCGGGACAGGGAGGTACGAGCAGTACTTC. This chain connects TRBV28 to TRBJ2-7; 9 bases line up with TRBD1. This CDR3 has 15 residues. Germline-derived CDR1 and CDR2 are MDHEN and SYDVKM. After removal of 3 bases from V and 4 bases from J, the junction contained 7 bases not matched to a gene.

This clone was detected only once. The V call is TRBV21-1, the J call TRBJ1-1; the table names TRBD1, a call not compared with the DNA. TRBV21-1 is annotated as a pseudogene. The CDR3 is 13 amino acids. In nucleotides, the CDR3 is TGTGCCAGCAGCAAGGGGACAGGGCCTGAAGCTTTCTTT. This gives the protein CASSKGTGPEAFF.